This TCR beta chain is from a study of shared clonotypes between healthy human individuals. Trimming removed 8 bases from V and 0 bases from J, with 14 bases in between. This CDR3 comprises 15 residues. In germline, CDR1 is MDHEN, CDR2 SYDVKM. In the naive CD8 group, cells lacked CD45RO and were positively selected for CCR7, so terminally differentiated effector memory CD45RA+ cells were left out. Participating donors were healthy, HIV-negative adults free of recent acute infections or vaccinations. In regard to this clone: Its cognate antigen is unknown.

The assay was immunoSEQ multiplex PCR, and TCRdb's table has in-frame clones only and misses some. The table includes 560,000 or so clones, 96% detected once. Study-wide findings and caveats: Naive subsets generally had larger estimated richness than memory subsets. Only a few donors were included, so the genetic and exposure-history diversity represented was limited. Compared with clonotypes that all four donors shared, non-shared clonotypes had lower generation probabilities.

This TCR derives from a woman aged 30 to 39 in good health. The sequencing input was naive CD8+ T cells sorted from blood. The chain combines TRBV28 with TRBJ2-1; D gene unclear. This chain's CDR3 is CASCIRASSYNEQFF. The CDR3 DNA follows: TGTGCCAGCTGCATACGGGCTTCCTCCTACAATGAGCAGTTCTTC.